The TCR beta chain under discussion was sequenced for a study of HIV-infected patients and healthy controls. Alpha and beta constant-region primers primed reverse transcription of around 500 ng RNA. Using multiplexing indices, alpha and beta chain libraries were generated apart by chain-specific third strand synthesis. TCRdb passed the 5' RACE reads through MiXCR, listing each CDR3 protein once. Of 19,000 or so distinct CDR3 sequences listed, 12% were seen once; the top ten hold around 10%. The repertoire came from unfractionated whole blood and reflected all unsorted peripheral T cells. Trimming cost V 2 bases and J 2 bases, with 4 bases left between them. Germline values: CDR1 MNHEY, CDR2 SVGEGT. The CDR3 totals 13 residues.

The genes are TRBV6-2 or TRBV6-3 and TRBJ1-5; no reliable D call. This clonotype was obtained from an adult in good health. The specimen sequenced was blood. The CDR3 spells CASSYDGNQPQHF. CDR3 DNA: TGTGCCAGCAGTTACGATGGCAATCAGCCCCAGCATTTT.